The source of this TCR beta chain is a study of T cells in Graves' hyperthyroidism and ophthalmopathy. Germline-derived CDR1 and CDR2 are DFQATT and SNEGSKA (reference sequence). V dropped 6 bases and J dropped 3 bases, with 18 bases sitting between them. The CDR3 runs 15 residues. TCR beta CDR3 regions were amplified from RNA transcripts. Carried out on the TCR CDR3, a first-round RT-PCR used the HTBI primer set. TCRdb re-called the multiplex PCR reads through MiXCR, storing one row per CDR3 protein. The data show fewer than 500,000 distinct CDR3 sequences, about 15% seen once. Diagnosing involved the use of clinical symptoms, serum thyroxine and TRAb, thyroid ultrasound and orbital computed tomography. Fresh peripheral blood, 10 ml, was the source of the PBMCs. This clonotype has at least ten counts.

This TCR was sampled from a man aged 18 to 29 with Graves' ophthalmopathy. The rearrangement joins TRBV20-1 to TRBJ1-3; D unresolved. Sequenced sample: blood. CDR3 sequence reads: CSAYLGGSNGNTIYF. In DNA, the CDR3 is TGCAGTGCCTACCTCGGCGGCTCGAATGGAAACACCATATATTTT.